This TCR beta chain was recovered during a study of breast tumors, draining lymph nodes, adjacent tissues. This clonotype was seen a single time. Its antigen is currently unknown. A much larger clone is a single base away; this may be a read error. One entry per CDR3 protein results from TCRdb running MiXCR on the multiplex PCR reads. The repertoire has some 49,000 distinct CDR3 sequences, roughly 23% of them found once; the top ten carry 7.5% to 9.5%. This CDR3 comprises 19 residues. Study-wide results and caveats: Data fit most tumor T cells coming from lymph node, expanding in tumor.

Sequencing was done on a sample of breast tumor tissue. The rearrangement links TRBV12-3 or TRBV12-4 to TRBJ2-1; D is perhaps TRBD2 (6 bases). The receptor comes from a female donor with breast cancer. Some clones in this sample may be carry-over from other donors' samples. CDR3: CASSPKEPGLTNSYNEQLF. CDR3 nucleotides: TGTGCCAGCAGTCCCAAGGAGCCGGGACTCACAAACTCCTACAATGAGCAGCTCTTC.